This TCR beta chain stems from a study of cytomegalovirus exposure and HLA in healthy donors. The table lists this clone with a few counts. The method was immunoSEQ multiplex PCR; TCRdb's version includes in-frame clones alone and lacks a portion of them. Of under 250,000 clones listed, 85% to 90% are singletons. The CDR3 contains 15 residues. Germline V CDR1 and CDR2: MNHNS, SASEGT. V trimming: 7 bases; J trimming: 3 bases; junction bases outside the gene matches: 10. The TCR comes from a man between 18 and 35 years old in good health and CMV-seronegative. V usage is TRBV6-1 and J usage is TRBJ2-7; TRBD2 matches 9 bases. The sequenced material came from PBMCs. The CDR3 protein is CASNPFSGGVYEQYF. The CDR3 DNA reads TGTGCCAGCAACCCGTTTAGCGGGGGAGTCTACGAGCAGTACTTC.